This T cell receptor beta chain was captured in a study of cytomegalovirus exposure and HLA in healthy donors. Notes on the study in general: Sequences of the TCR beta chain were said to predict the HLA-A and HLA-B alleles of most subjects accurately. TCR beta V- and J-gene trimming was later associated with a missense DCLRE1C variant. HLA restriction was apparent for most CMV-associated TCR beta chains in a later analysis. In vitro work confirmed that a few CMV-associated chains recognize CMV antigens.

As for this clone: Its antigen is not identified.

The PCR employed 60 Vbeta primers together with 13 Jbeta primers. Measured with immunoSEQ multiplex PCR; TCRdb has only the in-frame clones, and not every one. The table has roughly 110,000 clones, more than 60% seen once; the top ten hold around 3.4%. CDR1 and CDR2 from the germline V gene are LNHDA and SQIVND (reference sequence). V was shortened by 3 bases and J by 11 bases, with 9 bases between the two germline ends. The CDR3 totals 11 residues. The clonotype originates from a man aged 55 to 69 in good health and CMV-seronegative. The V call is TRBV19, the J call TRBJ2-3; D not resolved. Material for sequencing was PBMCs. Written as DNA, the CDR3 is TGTGCCAGTAGTATTCTCGAGATGCAGTATTTT. Translated, it gives CASSILEMQYF. Together with reference TRBV19 and TRBJ2-3, the CDR3 gives the full variable domain: DGGITQSPKYLFRKEGQNVTLSCEQNLNHDAMYWYRQDPGQGLRLIYYSQIVNDFQKGDIAEGYSVSREKKESFPLTVTSAQKNPTAFYLCASSILEMQYFGPGTRLTVL.